These T cell receptor beta chains were read from a single sample in a study of T cell changes during pregnancy in multiple sclerosis. Method: immunoSEQ multiplex PCR; TCRdb's copy keeps in-frame clones and lacks some. The sample contains fewer than 20,000 clones, about 89% of which appear only once. The specimen was CD8+ T cells from peripheral blood mononuclear cells, collected in the second trimester of pregnancy. Receptor source: a female donor in good health, enrolled as a control in a pregnancy study. Both conserved end residues are part of each CDR3. A D gene is named only where the DNA matches it firmly. Clone size appears in some rows only: once, few, many, or a class for an expanded clone.

14,TRBJ2-3,-,-,TRBV6-4,TGTGCCAGCAGTGACAGGGAGGGCACAGATACGCAGTATTTT,CASSDREGTDTQYF
15,TRBJ1-5,-,TRBD1,TRBV5-6,TGTGCCAGCAGAAAGGCAGGGGGTAACTATCAGCCCCAGCATTTT,CASRKAGGNYQPQHF
15,TRBJ2-7,few,-,TRBV4-2,TGTGCCAGCAGCCAAGAGCAAGGGGGTTCTGGCGAGCAGTACTTC,CASSQEQGGSGEQYF
15,TRBJ1-2,-,TRBD1,TRBV7-8,TGTGCCAGCAGCTTCGGACAGGGGCTGTGGGGGGGCTACACCTTC,CASSFGQGLWGGYTF
15,TRBJ2-5,-,TRBD2,TRBV6-4,TGTGCCAGCAGTGACAGGGCTAGCGGAGTCGGGACCCAGTACTTC,CASSDRASGVGTQYF
15,TRBJ2-7,-,TRBD2,TRBV19,TGTGCCAGTAGTCCCGGGGGGACTAGTATCTACGAGCAGTACTTC,CASSPGGTSIYEQYF
17,TRBJ2-5,-,TRBD2,TRBV7-8,TGTGCCAGCAGCTTAATCGGGCTAGCGGGAAACCAAGAGACCCAGTACTTC,CASSLIGLAGNQETQYF
18,TRBJ1-1,once,TRBD1,TRBV9,TGTGCCAGCAGCGTAGGGAACAGGGGGGCACCCCTGAACACTGAAGCTTTCTTT,CASSVGNRGAPLNTEAFF
21,TRBJ2-4,-,TRBD2,TRBV5-1,TGCGCCAGCAGCCCGGAGTCAGCGGGAGGGCCCGCAGAACTAGCCAAAAACATTCAGTACTTC,CASSPESAGGPAELAKNIQYF
16,TRBJ1-5,once,-,TRBV27,TGTGCCAGCAGTTTATCTCGGGGATTAAGCAATCAGCCCCAGCATTTT,CASSLSRGLSNQPQHF
19,TRBJ2-2,-,TRBD2,TRBV19,TGTGCCAGTAGTATAGATAAGCGGGGGGGCCGTACGACTACCGGGGAGCTGTTTTTT,CASSIDKRGGRTTTGELFF
14,TRBJ1-5,-,TRBD1,TRBV19,TGTGCCAGTAGTCCGGGACAGAAAAATCAGCCCCAGCATTTT,CASSPGQKNQPQHF
13,TRBJ1-2,-,-,TRBV11-2,TGTGCCAGCAGCTTAACGGGGGACTATGGCTACACCTTC,CASSLTGDYGYTF
12,TRBJ1-1,-,-,TRBV27,TGTGCCAGCAGTTCGGGGTACGCTGAAGCTTTCTTT,CASSSGYAEAFF
15,TRBJ1-5,-,-,TRBV6-5,TGTGCCAGCAGCCTTGCGGGGGTGTCCAATCAGCCCCAGCATTTT,CASSLAGVSNQPQHF
19,TRBJ2-7,-,-,TRBV27,TGTGCCAGCAGTTCCTGGGACAGGGTCAGAGCGGGAGGAGCCTACGAGCAGTACTTC,CASSSWDRVRAGGAYEQYF
17,TRBJ2-1,-,TRBD2,TRBV28,TGTGCCAGCAGTTTATCATGGGGTAGCGGGCACAACAATGAGCAGTTCTTC,CASSLSWGSGHNNEQFF
17,TRBJ2-7,-,TRBD1,TRBV7-9,TGTGCCAGCAGCAATCGACAGGGGGCCAAGAGTCGGGACGAGCAGTACTTC,CASSNRQGAKSRDEQYF
13,TRBJ2-7,-,-,TRBV5-5,TGTGCCAGCAGCTTGTTCTTATCTTACGAGCAGTACTTC,CASSLFLSYEQYF
16,TRBJ2-2,-,TRBD2,TRBV4-2,TGTGCCAGCAGCCCGACTAGCGGGGATAACACCGGGGAGCTGTTTTTT,CASSPTSGDNTGELFF
13,TRBJ1-1,-,TRBD1,TRBV30,TGTGCCTGGGAAGGGACAGACTTCACTGAAGCTTTCTTT,CAWEGTDFTEAFF
16,TRBJ1-2,-,TRBD1,TRBV10-3,TGTGCCATCAGTGAGTCGACAGGGGACCCTATATACGGCTACACCTTC,CAISESTGDPIYGYTF
14,TRBJ1-1,-,-,TRBV30,TGTGCCTGGAGTGTATTACAGTTGAACACTGAAGCTTTCTTT,CAWSVLQLNTEAFF
19,TRBJ2-6,-,TRBD2,TRBV7-9,TGTGCCAGCAGCTTAGAGGGCGGGAGGTCCGCCCCTGGGGCCAACGTCCTGACTTTC,CASSLEGGRSAPGANVLTF
20,TRBJ2-7,-,TRBD2,TRBV7-8,TGTGCCAGCAGCCGGCCCTGGGACAGTGTCGGGATGACTAGCGGGAACGAGCAGTACTTC,CASSRPWDSVGMTSGNEQYF
13,TRBJ1-5,-,-,TRBV25-1,TGTGCCAGCAGTGACGGGTTCCATCAGCCCCAGCATTTT,CASSDGFHQPQHF
14,TRBJ2-3,-,-,TRBV6-1,TGTGCCAGCAGTGAAGCTGACGGGGGAGGTACGCAGTATTTT,CASSEADGGGTQYF
14,TRBJ1-1,-,TRBD1,TRBV7-9,TGTGCCAGCAGCTCCCGGGACAGGGTCACTGAAGCTTTCTTT,CASSSRDRVTEAFF
12,TRBJ1-5,few,-,TRBV19,TGTGCCAGTAGTACCGGGAATCAGCCCCAGCATTTT,CASSTGNQPQHF
16,TRBJ2-7,-,-,TRBV5-1,TGCGCCAGCAGTATGTTCGCCGTGTCAGGGGTCTACGAGCAGTACTTC,CASSMFAVSGVYEQYF
19,TRBJ1-2,-,TRBD1,TRBV14,TGTGCCAGCAGCCATAGTGGGACAGGGATTTTCAAAGCTAACTATGGCTACACCTTC,CASSHSGTGIFKANYGYTF
15,TRBJ2-3,once,-,TRBV27,TGTGCCAGCAGTCCCATGGGGACTAGCACAGATACGCAGTATTTT,CASSPMGTSTDTQYF
15,TRBJ2-1,-,TRBD2,TRBV6-1,TGTGCCAGCAGTGAGACTAGCGAACCCTACAATGAGCAGTTCTTC,CASSETSEPYNEQFF
14,TRBJ2-1,-,-,TRBV6-1,TGTGCCAGCAGTGAAGAGAACACACAGGATGAGCAGTTCTTC,CASSEENTQDEQFF
14,TRBJ2-2,-,TRBD1,TRBV10-3,TGTGCGGGGGGACAGGAGTCTCCGACCGGGGAGCTGTTTTTT,CAGGQESPTGELFF
14,TRBJ1-6,once,TRBD1,TRBV27,TGTGCCAGCAGGCTAGGGGGCGCGGCTTCACCCCTCCACTTT,CASRLGGAASPLHF
18,TRBJ2-3,-,-,TRBV5-8,TGTGCCAGCAGCCGCCTGACCCCATGGGCGTCTAGCACAGATACGCAGTATTTT,CASSRLTPWASSTDTQYF
16,TRBJ1-2,-,-,TRBV7-9,TGTGCCAGCAGCGCGGAAGAGGCCCATCACTTCTATGGCTACACCTTC,CASSAEEAHHFYGYTF
16,TRBJ1-1,-,-,TRBV7-4,TGTGCCAGCAGCTTCGCGGGACGGATAAGTGGAACTGAAGCTTTCTTT,CASSFAGRISGTEAFF
11,TRBJ2-1,-,-,TRBV2,TGTGCCAGCCTCGAGCGATATGAGCAGTTCTTC,CASLERYEQFF
13,TRBJ1-6,-,-,TRBV6-1,TGTGCCAGCAGGATTGACAGTTATTCACCCCTCCACTTT,CASRIDSYSPLHF
15,TRBJ2-1,-,TRBD1,TRBV5-1,TGCGCCAGCAGCTTGGCACAGGGGGCGATGAATGAGCAGTTCTTC,CASSLAQGAMNEQFF
17,TRBJ1-5,-,-,TRBV19,TGTGCCAGTAGTATAGTTTCCGGGGGGGTGAGCAATCAGCCCCAGCATTTT,CASSIVSGGVSNQPQHF
14,TRBJ2-7,-,-,TRBV11-2,TGTGCCAGCAGCTTAGTCTTAGCCCGCCACGAGCAGTACTTC,CASSLVLARHEQYF
14,TRBJ2-2,-,-,TRBV28,TGTGCCAGCAGTTTGGCGGGGAACACCGGGGAGCTGTTTTTT,CASSLAGNTGELFF
14,TRBJ1-2,-,TRBD1,TRBV27,TGTGCCAGCAGTTGGGGCAGGGGGTCCACTGGCTACACCTTC,CASSWGRGSTGYTF